The 8 T cell receptor beta chains presented below share a single source sample, sequenced in a study of identical twins. MiXCR was run by TCRdb on the 5' RACE reads, yielding one entry per CDR3 protein. Of roughly 1,500,000 distinct CDR3 sequences in the sample, around a third were seen once. The specimen sequenced was cord blood. The origin of the receptors is a newborn girl in good health.

On this clonotype itself: Given a much more abundant clone one base away, this may be a read error. The V call is TRBV6-5, the J call TRBJ1-2; D might be TRBD1 (5 bases). The CDR3 totals 15 residues. CDR1 is MNHEY and CDR2 is SVGAGI in the germline V gene. In DNA form, the CDR3 reads TGTGCCAGCAGTGACTCCGGGACCACGCGCTGTGGCTACACCTTC. Its translation is CASSDSGTTRCGYTF.

The chain is built from TRBV28 and TRBJ2-6; D is undetermined. The CDR3 covers 11 residues. The ends were cut back, 5 bases at V and 10 bases at J, with 6 bases in the middle. Germline CDR1 is MDHEN and CDR2 is SYDVKM. The CDR3 reads CASSPQNVLTF. CDR3 in DNA: TGTGCCAGCAGTCCCCAGAACGTCCTGACTTTC.

This clonotype appeared a few times. The V gene is TRBV20-1, the J gene TRBJ2-7; D may be TRBD1 (6 bases). The V end lost 6 bases, the J end lost 2 bases, and 17 bases lay between the germline ends. The CDR3 runs 14 residues. Germline V gene sequence: CDR1 DFQATT, CDR2 SNEGSKA (reference sequence). As DNA, the CDR3 is TGCAGTGCCCCTAGACAGGTACCTCCCTACGAGCAGTACTTC. This gives the protein CSAPRQVPPYEQYF.

This clonotype has a handful of counts. V is TRBV12-3 or TRBV12-4 and J is TRBJ2-7; the match to TRBD2 covers 8 bases. Trimming took 6 bases from V and 7 from J; bases not matched to a gene: 8. The CDR3 is made up of 13 amino acids. The chain's CDR3 is CASRLSGSNEQYF. The CDR3 DNA reads as TGTGCCAGCAGGTTGAGCGGGAGCAATGAGCAGTACTTC.

The genes are TRBV5-1 and TRBJ2-1; D uncertain. The V end lost 4 bases, the J end lost 9 bases, and 11 bases lay between the germline ends. Germline V lookup: CDR1 SGHRS, CDR2 YFSETQ. This CDR3 is built from 12 residues. CDR3 residues: CASSPQIGEQFF. CDR3 sequence (DNA): TGCGCCAGCAGCCCTCAGATAGGTGAGCAGTTCTTC.

V is TRBV5-1 and J is TRBJ2-3; perhaps TRBD2 as D (6 bases). The germline V gene encodes CDR1 SGHRS and CDR2 YFSETQ. The V gene lost 4 bases and the J gene lost 1 base, with 16 bases spanning the gap. The length of the CDR3 is 16 residues. The CDR3 nucleotides are TGCGCCAGCAGCCCATGGGAGACGGGGGGCACAGATACGCAGTATTTT. Translation gives CASSPWETGGTDTQYF. Combining the CDR3 with reference TRBV5-1 and TRBJ2-3 gives the whole variable domain KAGVTQTPRYLIKTRGQQVTLSCSPISGHRSVSWYQQTPGQGLQFLFEYFSETQRNKGNFPGRFSGRQFSNSRSEMNVSTLELGDSALYLCASSPWETGGTDTQYFGPGTRLTVL.

The chain recombines TRBV10-3 with TRBJ2-1; 14 positions match TRBD2. TRBJ2-7 matches the DNA end more closely, so the J call is doubtful. This CDR3 spans 17 amino acids. CDR1 is ENHRY, CDR2 SYGVKD, per germline. Here the CDR3 reads CAIGTSGSVSSYNEQYF. CDR3 coding DNA: TGTGCCATTGGGACTAGCGGGAGTGTTAGCTCCTACAATGAGCAGTACTTC.

The rearrangement links TRBV7-8 to TRBJ2-1; TRBD2 matches 9 bases. The germline V gene encodes CDR1 SGHVS and CDR2 FQNEAQ. V lost 0 bases to trimming and J lost 9 bases; unmatched junction nucleotides: 6. This CDR3 has 15 amino acids. The CDR3 DNA reads TGTGCCAGCAGCTTAGCTAGCGGGAGAAGAGTTGAGCAGTTCTTC. Protein: CASSLASGRRVEQFF.